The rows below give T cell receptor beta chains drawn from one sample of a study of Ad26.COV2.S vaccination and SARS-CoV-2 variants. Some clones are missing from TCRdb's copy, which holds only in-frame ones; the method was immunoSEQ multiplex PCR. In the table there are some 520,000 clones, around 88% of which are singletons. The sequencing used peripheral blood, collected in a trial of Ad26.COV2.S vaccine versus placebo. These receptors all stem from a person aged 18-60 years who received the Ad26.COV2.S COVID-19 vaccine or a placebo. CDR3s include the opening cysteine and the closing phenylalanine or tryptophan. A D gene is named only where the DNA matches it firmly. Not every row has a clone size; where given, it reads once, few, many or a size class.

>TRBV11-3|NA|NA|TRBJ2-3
CASRKGVLDTDTQYF
TGTGCCAGCCGTAAAGGGGTCTTGGACACAGATACGCAGTATTTT
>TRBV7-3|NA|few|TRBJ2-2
CASSFTVSGELFF
TGTGCCAGCAGCTTCACAGTCTCCGGGGAGCTGTTTTTT
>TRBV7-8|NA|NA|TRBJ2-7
CASSLNRVDEQYF
TGTGCCAGCAGCTTAAACAGGGTCGACGAGCAGTACTTC
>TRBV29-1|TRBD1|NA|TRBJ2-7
CSAGQALHYEQYF
TGCAGCGCTGGACAGGCCCTTCACTACGAGCAGTACTTC
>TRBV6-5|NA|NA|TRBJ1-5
CASSYFSEGPQHF
TGTGCCAGCAGTTACTTTAGTGAGGGTCCCCAGCATTTT
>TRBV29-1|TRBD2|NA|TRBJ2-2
CSLRTSGNTGELFF
TGCAGCCTTCGGACTAGCGGGAACACCGGGGAGCTGTTTTTT
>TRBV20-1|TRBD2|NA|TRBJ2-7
CSASSTGGRALDYEQYF
TGCAGTGCTAGTTCTACTGGGGGGAGGGCCTTGGACTACGAGCAGTACTTC
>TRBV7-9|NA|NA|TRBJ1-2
CASSPAGTNYGYTF
TGTGCCAGCAGCCCGGCGGGCACTAACTATGGCTACACCTTC
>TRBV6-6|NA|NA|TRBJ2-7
CASTDFGVGYEQYF
TGTGCCAGCACTGATTTTGGAGTTGGATACGAGCAGTACTTC
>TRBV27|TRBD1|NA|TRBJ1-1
CASSLNRGMKAFF
TGTGCCAGCAGTCTCAACAGGGGTATGAAAGCTTTCTTT
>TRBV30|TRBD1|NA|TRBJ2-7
CAWSVHRQGAYEQYF
TGTGCCTGGAGTGTACACCGGCAGGGGGCCTACGAGCAGTACTTC
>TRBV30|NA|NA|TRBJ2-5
CAWSLFGGETQYF
TGTGCCTGGAGTTTGTTTGGGGGGGAGACCCAGTACTTC
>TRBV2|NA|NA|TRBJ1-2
CARSPGALGGYTF
TGTGCCAGATCCCCAGGGGCCCTAGGAGGCTACACCTTC
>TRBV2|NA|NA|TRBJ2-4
CASSEQATKNIQYF
TGTGCCAGCAGTGAACAGGCTACCAAAAACATTCAGTACTTC
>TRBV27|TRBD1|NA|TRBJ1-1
CASSLGTGVSTEAFF
TGTGCCAGCAGTTTGGGGACAGGGGTGAGCACTGAAGCTTTCTTT
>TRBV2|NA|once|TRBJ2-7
CASGLSSYEQYF
TGTGCCAGCGGTTTGAGCTCCTACGAGCAGTACTTC
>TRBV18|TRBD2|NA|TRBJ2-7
CASSGLAVSYEQYF
TGTGCCAGCTCAGGTCTAGCGGTGAGCTACGAGCAGTACTTC
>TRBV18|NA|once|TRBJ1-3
CASSQSSGNTIYF
TGTGCCAGCTCCCAGTCCTCTGGAAACACCATATATTTT
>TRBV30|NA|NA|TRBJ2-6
CASAASSGANVLTF
TGTGCCTCGGCTGCGAGCTCTGGGGCCAACGTCCTGACTTTC
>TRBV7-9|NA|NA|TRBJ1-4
CASSGAINEKLFF
TGTGCCAGCAGCGGTGCAATCAATGAAAAACTGTTTTTT
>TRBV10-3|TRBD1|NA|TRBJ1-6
CAIAPTGNSPLHF
TGTGCCATAGCCCCGACAGGGAATTCACCCCTCCACTTT
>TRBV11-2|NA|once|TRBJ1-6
CASSPHNSPLHF
TGTGCCAGCAGCCCCCATAATTCACCCCTCCACTTT
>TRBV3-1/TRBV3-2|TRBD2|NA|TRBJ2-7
CASSQLPGGEQYF
TGTGCCAGCAGCCAACTACCGGGGGGCGAGCAGTACTTC
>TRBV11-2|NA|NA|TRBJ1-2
CASSLAQSGNYGYTF
TGTGCCAGCAGCTTAGCTCAAAGCGGGAACTATGGCTACACCTTC
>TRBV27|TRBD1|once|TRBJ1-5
CASSPSDRGQPQHF
TGTGCCAGCAGTCCATCGGACAGGGGTCAGCCCCAGCATTTT
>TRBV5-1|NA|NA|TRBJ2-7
CASSLDNRVYEQYF
TGCGCCAGCAGCTTGGATAATAGGGTCTACGAGCAGTACTTC
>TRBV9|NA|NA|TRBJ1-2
CASRGGALEGYTF
TGTGCCAGCAGGGGAGGGGCCCTGGAGGGCTACACCTTC
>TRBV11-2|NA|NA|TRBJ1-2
CASSLAQFSYTF
TGTGCCAGCAGCTTAGCTCAGTTTAGCTACACCTTC
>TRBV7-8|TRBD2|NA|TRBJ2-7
CASSLGAGERYEQYF
TGTGCCAGCAGCTTAGGGGCGGGGGAAAGATACGAGCAGTACTTC